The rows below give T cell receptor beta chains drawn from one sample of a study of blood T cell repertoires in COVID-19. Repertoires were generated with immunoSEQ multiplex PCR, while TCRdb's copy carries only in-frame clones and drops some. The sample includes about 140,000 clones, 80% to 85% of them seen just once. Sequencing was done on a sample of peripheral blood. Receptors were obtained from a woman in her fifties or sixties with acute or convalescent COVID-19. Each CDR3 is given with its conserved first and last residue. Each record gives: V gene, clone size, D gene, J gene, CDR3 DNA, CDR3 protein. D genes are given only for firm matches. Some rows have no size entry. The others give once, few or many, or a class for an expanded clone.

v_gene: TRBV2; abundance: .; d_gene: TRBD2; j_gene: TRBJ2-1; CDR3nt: TGTGCCAGCAGTGATGAAGGGACTAGCGGGAGCTGGGGAAATGAGCAGTTCTTC; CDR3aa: CASSDEGTSGSWGNEQFF
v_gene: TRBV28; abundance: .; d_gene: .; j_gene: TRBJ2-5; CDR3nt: TGTGCCAGCAGTTTACCAGGGGTGGAAGAGACCCAGTACTTC; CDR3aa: CASSLPGVEETQYF
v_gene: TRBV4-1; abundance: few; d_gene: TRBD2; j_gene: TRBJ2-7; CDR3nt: TGCGCCAGCAGCCAAGGCCTAGCGGGAGCCTACGAGCAGTACTTC; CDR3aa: CASSQGLAGAYEQYF
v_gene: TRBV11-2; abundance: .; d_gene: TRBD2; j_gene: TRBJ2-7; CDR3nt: TGTGCCAGCAGCCACACTAGCGGGAGGGACTACGAGCAGTACTTC; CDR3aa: CASSHTSGRDYEQYF
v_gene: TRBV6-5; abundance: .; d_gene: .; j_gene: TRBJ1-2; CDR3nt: TGTGCCAGCAGCCCCACCGGGAAGGCTAACTATGGCTACACCTTC; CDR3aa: CASSPTGKANYGYTF
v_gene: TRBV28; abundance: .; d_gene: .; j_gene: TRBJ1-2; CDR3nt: TGTGCCAGCAGTTTTGGGTCAGGGAGGGATTATGGCTACACCTTC; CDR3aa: CASSFGSGRDYGYTF
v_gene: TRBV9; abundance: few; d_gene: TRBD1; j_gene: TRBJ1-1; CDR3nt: TGTGCCAGCAGCGGAGGGGACAGGGGGGACACTGAAGCTTTCTTT; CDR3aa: CASSGGDRGDTEAFF
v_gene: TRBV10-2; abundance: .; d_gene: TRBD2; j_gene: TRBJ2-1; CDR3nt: TGCGCCAGCAGTGACCTAGCGGGAGGTATTTACAATGAGCAGTTCTTC; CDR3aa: CASSDLAGGIYNEQFF
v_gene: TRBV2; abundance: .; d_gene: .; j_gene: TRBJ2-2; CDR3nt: TGTGCTAGCAGGGCCCGACACCTTAACACCGGGGAGCTGTTTTTT; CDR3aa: CASRARHLNTGELFF
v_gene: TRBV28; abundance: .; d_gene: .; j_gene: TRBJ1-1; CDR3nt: TGTGCCAGCAGTGGACAGCAGAACACTGAAGCTTTCTTT; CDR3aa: CASSGQQNTEAFF
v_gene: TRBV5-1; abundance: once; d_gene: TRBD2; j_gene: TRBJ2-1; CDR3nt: TGCGCCAGCAGCTTGGGGCAGCGGGAAAACAATGAGCAGTTCTTC; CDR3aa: CASSLGQRENNEQFF
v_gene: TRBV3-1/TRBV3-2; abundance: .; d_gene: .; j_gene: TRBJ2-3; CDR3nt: TGTGCCAGCAGCCAAGCAGGCGGGAGCACAGATACGCAGTATTTT; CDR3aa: CASSQAGGSTDTQYF
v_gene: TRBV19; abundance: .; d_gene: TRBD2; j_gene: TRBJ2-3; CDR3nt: TGTGCCAGTAGTATAGATGCGGGAGACGTCACAGATACGCAGTATTTT; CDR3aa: CASSIDAGDVTDTQYF
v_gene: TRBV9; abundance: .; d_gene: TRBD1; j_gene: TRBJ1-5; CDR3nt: TGTGCCAGCAGCGCCGCAGGGGGAAGCAATCAGCCCCAGCATTTT; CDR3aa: CASSAAGGSNQPQHF
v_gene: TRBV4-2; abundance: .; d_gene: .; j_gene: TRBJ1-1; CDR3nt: TGTGCCAGCAGCCAACAACGGGGGGGGACTGAAGCTTTCTTT; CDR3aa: CASSQQRGGTEAFF
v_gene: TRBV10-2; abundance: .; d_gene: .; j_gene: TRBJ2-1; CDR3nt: TGCGCCAGCAGTGAGTTTGCGGGCTACAATGAGCAGTTCTTC; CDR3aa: CASSEFAGYNEQFF
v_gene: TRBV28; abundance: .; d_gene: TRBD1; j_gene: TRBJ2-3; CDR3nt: TGTGCCAGCAGTTCCCTAAGACAGGGTAGGGGAGATACGCAGTATTTT; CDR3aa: CASSSLRQGRGDTQYF
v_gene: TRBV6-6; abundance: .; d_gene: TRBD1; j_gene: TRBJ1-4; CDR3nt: TGTGCCAGCAGTTACTCGGGACAGAGTAATGAAAAACTGTTTTTT; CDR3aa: CASSYSGQSNEKLFF
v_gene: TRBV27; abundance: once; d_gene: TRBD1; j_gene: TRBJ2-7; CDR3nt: TGTGCCAGCAGTAGAAACGCCGGGACAGGAACTTACGAGCAGTACTTC; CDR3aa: CASSRNAGTGTYEQYF
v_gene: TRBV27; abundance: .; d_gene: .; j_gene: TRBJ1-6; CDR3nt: TGTGCCAGCCGAAGGGGAGGGAATTCACCCCTCCACTTT; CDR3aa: CASRRGGNSPLHF
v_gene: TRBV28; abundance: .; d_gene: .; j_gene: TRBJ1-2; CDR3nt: TGTGCCAGCAGTAGTTCAGGGAACTATGGCTACACCTTC; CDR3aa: CASSSSGNYGYTF
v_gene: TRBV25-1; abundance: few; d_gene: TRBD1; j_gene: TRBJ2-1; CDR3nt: TGTGCCAGCAGGGGGACAGGCCAAAGGGACAATGAGCAGTTCTTC; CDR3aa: CASRGTGQRDNEQFF
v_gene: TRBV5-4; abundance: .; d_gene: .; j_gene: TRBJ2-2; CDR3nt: TGTGCCAGCAGCCAGGTGCACACCGGGGAGCTGTTTTTT; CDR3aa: CASSQVHTGELFF
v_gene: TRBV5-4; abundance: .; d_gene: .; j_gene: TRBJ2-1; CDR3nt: TGTGCCAGCAGCTTGTCGACGGGCAATGAGCAGTTCTTC; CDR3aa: CASSLSTGNEQFF
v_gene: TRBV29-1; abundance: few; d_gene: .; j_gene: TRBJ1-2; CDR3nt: TGCAGCGTTTCGGGCGGGGCCGACTATGGCTACACCTTC; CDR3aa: CSVSGGADYGYTF
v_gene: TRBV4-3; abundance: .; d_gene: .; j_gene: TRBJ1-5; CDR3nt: TGCGCCAGCAGCCAAGAAATATATCAGCCCCAGCATTTT; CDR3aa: CASSQEIYQPQHF
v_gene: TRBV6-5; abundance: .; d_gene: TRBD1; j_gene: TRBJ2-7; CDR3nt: TGTGCCAGCAGCCGGGACAGATTCTACGAGCAGTACTTC; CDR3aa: CASSRDRFYEQYF
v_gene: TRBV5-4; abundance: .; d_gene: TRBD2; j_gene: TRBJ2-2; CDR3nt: TGTGCCAGCAGCGGGACTAGCGGGAGTTTTCCCGGGGAGCTGTTTTTT; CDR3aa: CASSGTSGSFPGELFF
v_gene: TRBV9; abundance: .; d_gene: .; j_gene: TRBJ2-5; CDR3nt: TGTGCCAGCAGCGTAGGTGGGCTGCAAGAGACCCAGTACTTC; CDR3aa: CASSVGGLQETQYF
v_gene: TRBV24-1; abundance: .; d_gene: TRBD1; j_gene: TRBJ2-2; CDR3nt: TGTGCCACCAGACCGGGACAGGGCTACACCGGGGAGCTGTTTTTT; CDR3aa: CATRPGQGYTGELFF
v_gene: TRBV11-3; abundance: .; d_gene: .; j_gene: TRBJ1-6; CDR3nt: TGTGCCAGCAGCTTACGGACTCCCTTAGGCTATAATTCACCCCTCCACTTT; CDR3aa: CASSLRTPLGYNSPLHF
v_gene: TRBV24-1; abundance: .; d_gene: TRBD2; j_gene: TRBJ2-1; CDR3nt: TGTGCCACCAGTGATCCTTCTAGCGGGACCTACAATGAGCAGTTCTTC; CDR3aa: CATSDPSSGTYNEQFF
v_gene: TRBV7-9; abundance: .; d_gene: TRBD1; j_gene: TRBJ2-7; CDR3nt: TGTGCCAGCAGCTTATCAGGGGGCGGTTACGAGCAGTACTTC; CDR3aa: CASSLSGGGYEQYF
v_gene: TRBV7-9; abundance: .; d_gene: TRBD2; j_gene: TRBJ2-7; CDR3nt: TGTGCCAGCAGCTTAGCCGGACTAGCGGGAGGACAGTACTTC; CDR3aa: CASSLAGLAGGQYF
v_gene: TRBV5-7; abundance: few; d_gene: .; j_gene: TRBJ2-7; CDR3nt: TGTGCCAGCAGAAAAGCGGGTACCGCCTACGAGCAGTACTTC; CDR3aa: CASRKAGTAYEQYF
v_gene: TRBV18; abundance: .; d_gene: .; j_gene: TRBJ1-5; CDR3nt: TGTGCCAGCTCACCGGACAGTGGGTTCGATCAGCCCCAGCATTTT; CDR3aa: CASSPDSGFDQPQHF
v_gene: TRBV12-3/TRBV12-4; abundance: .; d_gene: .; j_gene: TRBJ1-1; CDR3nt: TGTGCCAGCAGGGAGAGCCTAAACACTGAAGCTTTCTTT; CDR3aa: CASRESLNTEAFF
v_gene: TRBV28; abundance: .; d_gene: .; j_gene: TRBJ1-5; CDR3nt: TGTGCCAGCACGCTTAGATATAGCAATCAGCCCCAGCATTTT; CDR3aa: CASTLRYSNQPQHF
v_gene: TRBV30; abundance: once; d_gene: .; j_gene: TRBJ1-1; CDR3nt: TGTGCCTGGAGTGTCCGTGGCCCTCTGAACACTGAAGCTTTCTTT; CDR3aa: CAWSVRGPLNTEAFF
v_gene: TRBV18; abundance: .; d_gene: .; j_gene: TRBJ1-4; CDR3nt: TGTGCCAGCTCGCCGTCGGGGATAACTAATGAAAAACTGTTTTTT; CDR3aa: CASSPSGITNEKLFF
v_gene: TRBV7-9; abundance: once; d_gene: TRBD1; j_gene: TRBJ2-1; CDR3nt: TGTGCCAGCAGCTTACCCCGGGACAGGGGGAACAATGAGCAGTTCTTC; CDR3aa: CASSLPRDRGNNEQFF
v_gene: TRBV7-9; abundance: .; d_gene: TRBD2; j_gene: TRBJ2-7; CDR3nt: TGTGCCAGCAGCTTAGTCCGGGGCGGGAGTTCTAGCTACGAGCAGTACTTC; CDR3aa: CASSLVRGGSSSYEQYF
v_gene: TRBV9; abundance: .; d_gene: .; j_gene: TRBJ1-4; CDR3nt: TGTGCCAGCAGCGTAGCCGTATCGAATGAAAAACTGTTTTTT; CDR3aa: CASSVAVSNEKLFF
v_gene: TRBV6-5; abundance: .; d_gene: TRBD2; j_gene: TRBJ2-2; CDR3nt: TGTGCCAGCAGTTACGGCAGCGGGAGGACCGGGGAGCTGTTTTTT; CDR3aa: CASSYGSGRTGELFF